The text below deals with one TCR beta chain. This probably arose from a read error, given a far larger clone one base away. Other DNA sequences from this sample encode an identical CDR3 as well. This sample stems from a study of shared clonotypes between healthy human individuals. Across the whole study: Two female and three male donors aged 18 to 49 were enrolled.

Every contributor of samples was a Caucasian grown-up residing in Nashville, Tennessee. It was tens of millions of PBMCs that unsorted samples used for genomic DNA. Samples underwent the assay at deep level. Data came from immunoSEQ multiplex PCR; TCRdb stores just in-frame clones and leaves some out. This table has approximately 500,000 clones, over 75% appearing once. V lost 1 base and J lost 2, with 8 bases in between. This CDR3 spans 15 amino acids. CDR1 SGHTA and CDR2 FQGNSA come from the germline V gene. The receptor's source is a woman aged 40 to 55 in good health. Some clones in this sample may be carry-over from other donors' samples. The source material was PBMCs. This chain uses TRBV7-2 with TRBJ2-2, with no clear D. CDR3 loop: CASSLGLGNTGELFF. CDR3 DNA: TGTGCCAGCAGCTTAGGCCTCGGTAACACCGGGGAGCTGTTTTTT. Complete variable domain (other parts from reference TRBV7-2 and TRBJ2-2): GAGVSQSPSNKVTEKGKDVELRCDPISGHTALYWYRQSLGQGLEFLIYFQGNSAPDKSGLPSDRFSAERTGGSVSTLTIQRTQQEDSAVYLCASSLGLGNTGELFFGEGSRLTVL.